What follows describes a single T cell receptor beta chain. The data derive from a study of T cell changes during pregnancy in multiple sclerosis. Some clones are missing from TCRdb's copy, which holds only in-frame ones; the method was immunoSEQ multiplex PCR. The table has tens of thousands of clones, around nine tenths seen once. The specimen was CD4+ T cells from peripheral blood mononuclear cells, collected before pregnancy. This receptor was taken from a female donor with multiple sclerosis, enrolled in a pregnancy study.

The CDR3 is CASRGTSGYTDTQYF. The CDR3 region has the DNA TGTGCCAGCAGAGGGACTAGCGGCTACACAGATACGCAGTATTTT. The chain employs TRBV2 and TRBJ2-3; 11 positions agree with TRBD2. V lost 6 bases to trimming and J lost 2 bases; unmatched junction nucleotides: 4. Germline values: CDR1 SNHLY, CDR2 FYNNEI. The CDR3 loop spans 15 amino acids.